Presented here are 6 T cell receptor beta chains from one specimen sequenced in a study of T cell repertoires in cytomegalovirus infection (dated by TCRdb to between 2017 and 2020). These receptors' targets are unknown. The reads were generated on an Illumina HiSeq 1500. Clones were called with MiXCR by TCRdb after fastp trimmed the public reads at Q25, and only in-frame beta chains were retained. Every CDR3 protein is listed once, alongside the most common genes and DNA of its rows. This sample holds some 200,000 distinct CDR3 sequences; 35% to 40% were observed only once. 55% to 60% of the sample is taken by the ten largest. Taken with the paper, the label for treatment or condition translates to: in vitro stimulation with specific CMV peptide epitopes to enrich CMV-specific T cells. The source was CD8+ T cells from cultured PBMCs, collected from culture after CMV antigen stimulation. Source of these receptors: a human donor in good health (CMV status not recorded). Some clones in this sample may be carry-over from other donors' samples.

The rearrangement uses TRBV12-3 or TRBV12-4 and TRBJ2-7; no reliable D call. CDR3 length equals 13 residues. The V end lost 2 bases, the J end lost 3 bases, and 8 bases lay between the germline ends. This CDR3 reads CASSLLPNYEQYF. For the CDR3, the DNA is TGTGCCAGCAGTTTATTACCGAACTACGAGCAGTACTTC.

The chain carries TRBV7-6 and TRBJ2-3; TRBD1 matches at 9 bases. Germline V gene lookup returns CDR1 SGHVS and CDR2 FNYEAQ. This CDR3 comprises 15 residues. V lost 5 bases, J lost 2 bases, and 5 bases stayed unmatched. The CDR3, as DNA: TGTGCCAGCAGCCAAGACAGGGGGTACACAGATACGCAGTATTTT. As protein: CASSQDRGYTDTQYF.

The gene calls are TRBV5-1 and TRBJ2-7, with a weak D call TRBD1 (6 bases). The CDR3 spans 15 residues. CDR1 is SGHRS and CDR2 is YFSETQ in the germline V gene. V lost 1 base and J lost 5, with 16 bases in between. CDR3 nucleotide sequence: TGCGCCAGCAGCTTGCGGGGTGGGCCAGGGGACGAGCAGTACTTC. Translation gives CASSLRGGPGDEQYF. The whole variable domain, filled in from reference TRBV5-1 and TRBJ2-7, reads KAGVTQTPRYLIKTRGQQVTLSCSPISGHRSVSWYQQTPGQGLQFLFEYFSETQRNKGNFPGRFSGRQFSNSRSEMNVSTLELGDSALYLCASSLRGGPGDEQYFGPGTRLTVT.

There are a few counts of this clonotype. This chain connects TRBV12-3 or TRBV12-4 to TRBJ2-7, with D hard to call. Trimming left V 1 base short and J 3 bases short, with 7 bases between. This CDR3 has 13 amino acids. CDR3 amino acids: CASSLGQVYEQYF. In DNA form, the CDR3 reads TGTGCCAGCAGTTTAGGCCAGGTCTACGAGCAGTACTTC.

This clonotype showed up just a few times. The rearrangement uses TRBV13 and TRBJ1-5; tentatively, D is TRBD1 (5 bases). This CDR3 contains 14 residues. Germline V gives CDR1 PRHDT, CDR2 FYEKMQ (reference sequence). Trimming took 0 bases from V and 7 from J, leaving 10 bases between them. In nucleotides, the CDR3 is TGTGCCAGCAGCTTAGGGGGGCATGGACAGCCCCAGCATTTT. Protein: CASSLGGHGQPQHF.

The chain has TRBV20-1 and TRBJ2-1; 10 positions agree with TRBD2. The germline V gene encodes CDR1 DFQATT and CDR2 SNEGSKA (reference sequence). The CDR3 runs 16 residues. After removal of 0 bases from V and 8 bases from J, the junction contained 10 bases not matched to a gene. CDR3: CSARDSGGTTVDEQFF. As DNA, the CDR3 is TGCAGTGCTAGAGATAGCGGGGGGACAACGGTAGATGAGCAGTTCTTC.